Included here is one TCR beta chain sequence, with context. Antigen unknown. V lost 5 bases and J 1 base, leaving 9 bases between the germline ends. Germline V gene sequence: CDR1 SGDLS, CDR2 YYNGEE. This CDR3 contains 14 residues. The data were taken from a study of cytomegalovirus exposure and HLA in healthy donors. The primer mix had 60 Vbeta and 13 Jbeta primers. Sequencing was performed with immunoSEQ multiplex PCR; in TCRdb, only in-frame clones are kept and a portion is missing. Of around 180,000 clones listed, approximately 80% are singletons. Study findings and constraints: The study labeled fewer than 200 TCR beta chains cytomegalovirus-associated. Later analysis found that TCR beta chains associated with HLA were more clonally expanded than other, equally common chains.

The chain combines TRBV9 with TRBJ2-2; D is perhaps TRBD2 (5 bases). The clonotype originates from a middle-aged woman in good health and CMV-seronegative. Sequences were obtained from PBMCs. CDR3 in DNA: TGTGCCAGCAGAGGCGGAGGGAACACCGGGGAGCTGTTTTTT. It encodes CASRGGGNTGELFF.